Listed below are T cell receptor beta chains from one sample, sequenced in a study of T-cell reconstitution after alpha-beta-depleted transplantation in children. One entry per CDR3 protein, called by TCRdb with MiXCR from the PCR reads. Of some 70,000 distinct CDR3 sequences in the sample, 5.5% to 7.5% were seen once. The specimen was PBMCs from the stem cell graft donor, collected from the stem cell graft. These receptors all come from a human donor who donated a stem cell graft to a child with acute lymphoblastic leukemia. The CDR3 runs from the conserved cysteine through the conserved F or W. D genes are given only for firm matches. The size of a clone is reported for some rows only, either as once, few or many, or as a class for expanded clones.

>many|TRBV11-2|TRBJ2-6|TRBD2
TGTGCCAGCAGCTTGACTAGCGGGGGGGCAGGTGGGGCCAACGTCCTGACTTTC
CASSLTSGGAGGANVLTF
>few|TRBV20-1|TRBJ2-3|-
TGCAGTGCTCCCACTAGCTCAGATACGCAGTATTTT
CSAPTSSDTQYF
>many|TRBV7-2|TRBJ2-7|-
TGTGCCAGCAGCTTAGCGCGCGAGCAGTACTTC
CASSLAREQYF
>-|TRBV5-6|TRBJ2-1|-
TGTGCCAGCAGCTTCGGGCAGGCGTTCTACAATGAGCAGTTCTTC
CASSFGQAFYNEQFF
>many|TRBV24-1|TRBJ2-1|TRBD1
TGTGCCACCAGTGACCGAAGGACAGGGAGCTCCTACAATGAGCAGTTCTTC
CATSDRRTGSSYNEQFF
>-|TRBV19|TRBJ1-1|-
TGTGCCAGTACCAGGACGGATACAGCTGAAGCTTTCTTT
CASTRTDTAEAFF
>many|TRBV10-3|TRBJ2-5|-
TGTGCCATCAGTGGGACCGACAGAATCCAAGAGACCCAGTACTTC
CAISGTDRIQETQYF
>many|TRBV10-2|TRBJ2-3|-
TGCGCCAGCGTCGGGTTGGGTAGCACAGATACGCAGTATTTT
CASVGLGSTDTQYF
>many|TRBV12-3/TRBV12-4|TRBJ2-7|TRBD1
TGTGCCAGCAGTCTCAGGGACAGCTACGAGCAGTACTTC
CASSLRDSYEQYF
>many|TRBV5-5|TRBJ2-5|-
TGTGCCAGCAGCTTGGACCTAGCGAGGGAGACCCAGTACTTC
CASSLDLARETQYF
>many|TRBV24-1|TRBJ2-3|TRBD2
TGTGCCACCAGTGATTTAACTAGCGGGAGAATAGATACGCAGTATTTT
CATSDLTSGRIDTQYF
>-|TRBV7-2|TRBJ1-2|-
TGTGCCGGCAGCTTAGGGGGGACTAACTATGGCTACACCTTC
CAGSLGGTNYGYTF
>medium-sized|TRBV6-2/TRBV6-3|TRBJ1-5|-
TGTGCCAGCAGTGAATGGGCTAGCAATCAGCCCCAGCATTTT
CASSEWASNQPQHF
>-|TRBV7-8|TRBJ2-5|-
TGTGCCAGCACCCCCGGGGGAACCGTTGGAGAGACCCAGTACTTC
CASTPGGTVGETQYF
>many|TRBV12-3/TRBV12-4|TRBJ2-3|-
TGTGCCAGCAGGCCTAGCACAGATACGCAGTATTTT
CASRPSTDTQYF
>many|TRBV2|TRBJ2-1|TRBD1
TGTGCCAGCAGGGCCGGGACAGGGCAGTTCTTC
CASRAGTGQFF
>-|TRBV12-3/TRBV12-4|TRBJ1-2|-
TGTGCCAGCAGCCCCCTCTTAGGGGTCGGGGGTGGCTACACCTTC
CASSPLLGVGGGYTF
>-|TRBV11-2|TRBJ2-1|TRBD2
TGTGCCAGCAGCTTAAGCGGGGGGGGCTCCTACAATGAGCAGTTCTTC
CASSLSGGGSYNEQFF
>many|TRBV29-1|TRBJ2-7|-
TGCAGCGTTGAGGACAAGGACTCCTACGAGCAGTACTTC
CSVEDKDSYEQYF
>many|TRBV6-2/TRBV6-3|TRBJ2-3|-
TGTGCCAGCAGTTACGGGCCTCTTTGGACAGATACGCAGTATTTT
CASSYGPLWTDTQYF
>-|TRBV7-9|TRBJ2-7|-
TGTGCCAGCAGCTTAGAAAGTATCCGCAGTTCCTACGAGCAGTACTTC
CASSLESIRSSYEQYF
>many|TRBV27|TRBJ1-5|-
TGTGCCAGCAGTTTAACCTTCTATAGCAATCAGCCCCAGCATTTT
CASSLTFYSNQPQHF
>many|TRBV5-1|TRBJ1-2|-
TGCGCCAGCAGCTTGGTCATCAACAGAGCGGAGGGCTACACCTTC
CASSLVINRAEGYTF
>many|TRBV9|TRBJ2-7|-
TGTGCCAGCAGCGTAGCTGACGGAAAGGAGCAGTACTTC
CASSVADGKEQYF
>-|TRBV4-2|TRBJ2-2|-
TGTGCCAGCAGCCCCGGTCGGACAGTGGGAAACACCGGGGAGCTGTTTTTT
CASSPGRTVGNTGELFF
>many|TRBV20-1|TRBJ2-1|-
TGCAGTGCTAGAGATCTCCTAAGGGGGAGTATTAGTGAGCAGTTCTTC
CSARDLLRGSISEQFF
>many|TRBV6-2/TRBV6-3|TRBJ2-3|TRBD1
TGTGCCAGCAGTTATCGGGACAGAAGCACAGATACGCAGTATTTT
CASSYRDRSTDTQYF
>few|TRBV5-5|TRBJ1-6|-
TGTGCCAGCAGCTTTGGAGTGAATTCACCCCTCCACTTT
CASSFGVNSPLHF
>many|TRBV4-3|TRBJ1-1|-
TGCGCCAGCAGCCAAGCCCAGGGTAGTTTTACTGAAGCTTTCTTT
CASSQAQGSFTEAFF
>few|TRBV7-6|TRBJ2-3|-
TGTGCCAGCAGCTTAGTATCCCAACAGTCCTTTAGCACAGATACGCAGTATTTT
CASSLVSQQSFSTDTQYF
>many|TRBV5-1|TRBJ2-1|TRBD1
TGCGCCAGCAGCTCTGGGACAGGGACCTACAATGAGCAGTTCTTC
CASSSGTGTYNEQFF
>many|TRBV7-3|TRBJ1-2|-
TGTGCCAGCAGCTTAAGGCCGGGGGCATCGGAGGGTCACACCTTC
CASSLRPGASEGHTF
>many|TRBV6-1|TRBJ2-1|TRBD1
TGTGCCAGCAGTGTTGACGGGACAGGGACGTACAATGAGCAGTTCTTC
CASSVDGTGTYNEQFF
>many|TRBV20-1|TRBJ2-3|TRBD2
TGCAGTGCTTGGACTAGCTTGGCAGATACGCAGTATTTT
CSAWTSLADTQYF
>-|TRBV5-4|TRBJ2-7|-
TGTGCCAGCAGCTGGGGGAGGCGTGACTACGAGCAGTACTTC
CASSWGRRDYEQYF
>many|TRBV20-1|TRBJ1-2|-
TGCAGTGCTAGAGATTCAGGGGTTGGCTACACCTTC
CSARDSGVGYTF
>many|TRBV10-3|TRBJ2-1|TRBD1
TGTGCCATCAGCCGGTTTGACAGGGCCAGCTCCTACAATGAGCAGTTCTTC
CAISRFDRASSYNEQFF
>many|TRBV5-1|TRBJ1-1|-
TGCGCCAGCAGCTTGGACATGAACACTGAAGCTTTCTTT
CASSLDMNTEAFF
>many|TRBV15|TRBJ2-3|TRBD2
TGTGCCACCAGCAGAGTTGGGGTTGCGGGGGGGCATCAAGATACGCAGTATTTT
CATSRVGVAGGHQDTQYF
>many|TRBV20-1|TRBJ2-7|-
TGCAGTGCTAGAGCTGAGGACGGGGCGGACTACGAGCAGTACTTC
CSARAEDGADYEQYF
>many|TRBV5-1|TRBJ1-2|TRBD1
TGCGCCAGCAGACTCCGGGACAGCTATGGCTACACCTTC
CASRLRDSYGYTF
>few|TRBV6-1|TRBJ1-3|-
TGTGCCAGCAGACGTCAGACAGACTCTGGAAACACCATATATTTT
CASRRQTDSGNTIYF
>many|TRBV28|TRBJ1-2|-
TGTGCCAGCAGTAAATGGTTAGGGCCCCACTACTATGGCTACACCTTC
CASSKWLGPHYYGYTF
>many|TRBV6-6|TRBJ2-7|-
TGTGCCAGCAGAAAAACCTCCCTTACGTTTGAGCAGTACTTC
CASRKTSLTFEQYF
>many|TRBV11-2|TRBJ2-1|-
TGTGCCAGCAGCTTATCCTCAGTCTCCTACAATGAGCAGTTCTTC
CASSLSSVSYNEQFF
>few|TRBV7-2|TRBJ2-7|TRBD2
TGTGCCAGCAGTCAGATTACCGGGACTACCTACGAGCAGTACTTC
CASSQITGTTYEQYF
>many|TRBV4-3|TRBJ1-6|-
TGCGCCAGCAGCCAAGACCACAGCGGGGGGCGGATTTCACCCCTCCACTTT
CASSQDHSGGRISPLHF
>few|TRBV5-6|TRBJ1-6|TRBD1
TGTGCCAGCAGCTTGGTACGGCAGGGGGATCGTTCACCCCTCCACTTT
CASSLVRQGDRSPLHF
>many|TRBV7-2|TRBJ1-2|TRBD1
TGTGCCAGCAGCCCATACCGGACAGGGGGCTACACCTTC
CASSPYRTGGYTF
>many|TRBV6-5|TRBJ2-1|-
TGTGCCAGCTCAACCCCCGATTTGCAGTTCTTC
CASSTPDLQFF
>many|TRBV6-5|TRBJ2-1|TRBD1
TGTGCCAGCAGTTACTCCAGGACAGGGTACAATGAGCAGTTCTTC
CASSYSRTGYNEQFF
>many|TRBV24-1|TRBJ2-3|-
TGTGCCACCAGTGACGCTACTACAGATACGCAGTATTTT
CATSDATTDTQYF